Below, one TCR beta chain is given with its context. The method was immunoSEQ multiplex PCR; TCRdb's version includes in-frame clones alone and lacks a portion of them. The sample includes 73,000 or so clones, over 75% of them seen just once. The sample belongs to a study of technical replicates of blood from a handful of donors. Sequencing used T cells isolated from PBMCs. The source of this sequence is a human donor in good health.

The CDR3 loop reads CSGRRGGRGTGELFF. In DNA, the CDR3 is TGCAGCGGCAGACGGGGGGGCCGAGGGACCGGGGAGCTGTTTTTT. The chain couples TRBV29-1 to TRBJ2-2, with TRBD2 matching 8 bases. The length of the CDR3 is 15 residues. The J segment lost 5 bases and the V segment lost 7 bases, leaving 12 bases of the junction unmatched. Germline-derived CDR1 and CDR2 are SQVTM and ANQGSEA.